The T cell receptor beta chain described here comes from a study of T cell repertoires in cytomegalovirus infection. V gave up 1 base and J gave up 5 bases, with 7 bases separating them. In germline, CDR1 is SNHLY, CDR2 FYNNEI. CDR3 length: 13 residues. MiXCR, applied by TCRdb to the reads, yields one record per CDR3 protein. The sample lists 600,000 to 700,000 distinct CDR3 sequences; about 33% were seen once. Comment on this clonotype: What it binds is unknown.

The chain combines TRBV2 with TRBJ2-3; no clear D gene. This TCR derives from a human donor in good health (CMV status not recorded). Some clones in this sample may be carry-over from other donors' samples. This sample comprised cultured PBMCs, obtained from culture after CMV antigen stimulation. The CDR3 spells CASSEDVGDTQYF. For the CDR3, the DNA is TGTGCCAGCAGTGAAGATGTCGGAGATACGCAGTATTTT.